One and the same sample provided the 29 T cell receptor beta chains below, sequenced in a study of control samples from healthy donors and cancer patients. Profiled with immunoSEQ multiplex PCR; TCRdb holds only in-frame clones, not every one. The repertoire consists of 400,000 to 450,000 clones, with over 75% occurring once and the leading ten covering 5.5% to 7.5%. The specimen was PBMCs. Source of these receptors: a man aged 40-55 years with head and neck cancer.

The chain uses TRBV6-5 and TRBJ1-2; 7 bases are shared with TRBD1. The CDR3 is made up of 14 amino acids. Germline assignment: CDR1 MNHEY and CDR2 SVGAGI. After removal of 6 bases from V and 2 bases from J, the junction contained 6 bases not matched to a gene. The CDR3 DNA follows: TGTGCCAGCAGACGTACAGGGGAGAACTATGGCTACACCTTC. It yields the protein CASRRTGENYGYTF.

The chain uses TRBV10-2 and TRBJ2-3; 13 positions agree with TRBD2. The CDR3 contains 14 residues. V gave up 10 bases and J gave up 6 bases; unmatched junction bases: 7. Germline assignment: CDR1 WSHSY and CDR2 SAAADI. CDR3 DNA: TGCGCCACCACTAGCGGGAGGGCCAGGGATACGCAGTATTTT. Protein product: CATTSGRARDTQYF.

The V and J genes are TRBV18 and TRBJ1-1, with TRBD1 matching 10 bases. The CDR3 contains 15 residues. V gave up 3 bases and J gave up 4 bases; unmatched junction bases: 5. Germline V gene data show CDR1 as KGHSH and CDR2 as LQKENI. This CDR3 is CASSPGQGIATEAFF. CDR3 in DNA: TGTGCCAGCTCACCGGGACAGGGGATAGCCACTGAAGCTTTCTTT.

This chain's CDR3 is CASSLGVTNTGELFF. The DNA for the CDR3 is TGCGCCAGCAGCTTGGGCGTCACGAACACCGGGGAGCTGTTTTTT. The chain combines TRBV5-1 with TRBJ2-2; no firm D call. The CDR3 is made up of 15 amino acids. Germline V gene lookup returns CDR1 SGHRS and CDR2 YFSETQ. V shed 0 bases and J shed 0 bases, with 6 bases lying between them.

The CDR3 DNA follows: TGTGCCAGCAGCTTATTAAGGGAATTCAATGAGCAGTTCTTC. Protein sequence: CASSLLREFNEQFF. The chain joins TRBV5-5 to TRBJ2-1; D ambiguous. Germline V gene data show CDR1 as SGHKS and CDR2 as YYEKEE (reference sequence). V was cut by 2 bases and J by 6 bases, with 12 bases left in between. The CDR3 loop spans 14 amino acids.

This clone was found a few times. This rearrangement joins TRBV12-1 to TRBJ2-7; TRBD1 reflects the table's D call only, with no check against the DNA. TRBV12-1 is marked as a pseudogene. This CDR3 has 14 amino acids. The CDR3 loop is CASSPLAPFYEQYF. In nucleotides, the CDR3 is TGTGCCAGCAGCCCCCTGGCCCCCTTCTACGAGCAGTACTTC.

This clone was recorded once. The chain recombines TRBV9 with TRBJ2-5; possibly TRBD2 for D (5 bases). Trimming cost V 1 base and J 0 bases, with 7 bases left between them. Germline CDR1 SGDLS, CDR2 YYNGEE. The CDR3 extends over 14 amino acids. CDR3 residues: CASSVYGDQETQYF. The CDR3 DNA sequence: TGTGCCAGCAGCGTATACGGGGACCAAGAGACCCAGTACTTC.

The V call is TRBV12-5, the J call TRBJ2-5, with 11 bases aligning to TRBD1. V lost 1 base to trimming and J lost 4 bases; unmatched junction nucleotides: 5. The length of the CDR3 is 16 residues. Germline V gives CDR1 LGHNT, CDR2 FRNRAP. The CDR3 here is CASGLEGQGARETQYF. The CDR3 nucleotides read TGTGCTAGTGGTTTGGAAGGACAGGGGGCACGAGAGACCCAGTACTTC.

The CDR3 loop reads CASGLVGPGTNYGYTF. CDR3 DNA sequence: TGTGCTAGTGGTTTGGTCGGACCCGGTACTAACTATGGCTACACCTTC. The chain couples TRBV12-5 to TRBJ1-2; D remains ambiguous. The CDR3 has 16 residues. Trimming left V 0 bases short and J 0 bases short, with 11 bases between. CDR1 and CDR2 from the germline V gene are LGHNT and FRNRAP. Full variable domain (missing parts from reference TRBV12-5 and TRBJ1-2): DARVTQTPRHKVTEMGQEVTMRCQPILGHNTVFWYRQTMMQGLELLAYFRNRAPLDDSGMPKDRFSAEMPDATLATLKIQPSEPRDSAVYFCASGLVGPGTNYGYTFGSGTRLTVV.

The gene calls are TRBV5-6 and TRBJ2-7; tentative D call: TRBD1 (5 bases). Trimming left V 0 bases short and J 3 bases short, with 10 bases between. The CDR3 is 14 amino acids. Per the germline V gene, CDR1 is SGHDT and CDR2 is YYEEEE. CDR3 sequence (DNA): TGTGCCAGCAGCTTGGCCAGCAGGGTCTACGAGCAGTACTTC. Translation: CASSLASRVYEQYF. The whole variable domain, filled in from reference TRBV5-6 and TRBJ2-7, reads DAGVTQSPTHLIKTRGQQVTLRCSPKSGHDTVSWYQQALGQGPQFIFQYYEEEERQRGNFPDRFSGHQFPNYSSELNVNALLLGDSALYLCASSLASRVYEQYFGPGTRLTVT.

V usage is TRBV19 and J usage is TRBJ2-7; 7 bases line up with TRBD1. Germline CDR1 is LNHDA and CDR2 is SQIVND (reference sequence). V lost 8 bases to trimming and J lost 6 bases; unmatched junction nucleotides: 7. The CDR3 totals 12 residues. The CDR3, as DNA: TGTGCCAGTCGTGGACAGGTGGGCGAGCAGTACTTC. Translation gives CASRGQVGEQYF.

The chain has TRBV4-2 and TRBJ2-5, with D possibly matching TRBD2 (5 bases). Germline V CDR1 and CDR2: LGHNA, YNFKEQ. The CDR3 is 14 amino acids. Between the trimmed V and J ends, which lost 1 base and 1 base, there was a span of 7 bases. CDR3 nucleotide sequence: TGTGCCAGCAGCCAAGGTGGACTCCAAGAGACCCAGTACTTC. This gives the protein CASSQGGLQETQYF.

J is TRBJ2-7 and V is TRBV28; TRBD2 matches 13 bases. Germline V gene lookup returns CDR1 MDHEN and CDR2 SYDVKM. The CDR3 extends over 16 amino acids. The V gene end was trimmed by 6 bases and the J gene end by 9 bases; junction bases not matched to a gene: 14. The chain's CDR3 is CASSYNNPGLAGSQYF. For the CDR3, the DNA is TGTGCCAGCAGCTATAATAATCCGGGACTAGCGGGATCGCAGTACTTC.

The gene calls are TRBV7-9 and TRBJ1-5, with D hard to call. The CDR3 contains 14 residues. The ends were cut back, 3 bases at V and 3 bases at J, with 9 bases in the middle. Germline V gene sequence: CDR1 SEHNR, CDR2 FQNEAQ (reference sequence). The CDR3 nucleotides read TGTGCCAGCAGCTTCCACGGATTCAATCAGCCCCAGCATTTT. Its protein is CASSFHGFNQPQHF. The whole variable domain, remainder taken from reference TRBV7-9 and TRBJ1-5, is DTGVSQNPRHKITKRGQNVTFRCDPISEHNRLYWYRQTLGQGPEFLTYFQNEAQLEKSRLLSDRFSAERPKGSFSTLEIQRTEQGDSAMYLCASSFHGFNQPQHFGDGTRLSIL.

J is TRBJ2-7 and V is TRBV19, with D perhaps TRBD2 (7 bases). This CDR3 is 13 amino acids long. Germline V gene lookup returns CDR1 LNHDA and CDR2 SQIVND (reference sequence). V was pared by 9 bases and J by 6 bases, with 18 bases between. The CDR3 loop is CARRRRGLPEQYF. For the CDR3, the DNA is TGTGCCAGACGCAGGCGGGGGCTACCCGAGCAGTACTTC.

This clone showed up just a few times. V and J are TRBV28 and TRBJ2-4; 8 nucleotides agree with TRBD2. J was trimmed by 0 bases and V by 5 bases; bases with no gene match: 9. CDR1 is MDHEN, CDR2 SYDVKM, per germline. The CDR3 runs to 17 residues. The chain's CDR3 is CASSKTGGQGAKNIQYF. The CDR3 DNA reads as TGTGCCAGCAGTAAAACGGGGGGGCAGGGAGCCAAAAACATTCAGTACTTC.

The chain couples TRBV9 to TRBJ2-7; 11 nucleotides line up with TRBD1. The CDR3 spans 14 residues. Germline V gene lookup returns CDR1 SGDLS and CDR2 YYNGEE. The J segment lost 7 bases and the V segment lost 4 bases, leaving 7 bases of the junction unmatched. This CDR3 is CASSTGTGGREQYF. CDR3 in DNA: TGTGCCAGCAGCACAGGGACAGGGGGGAGGGAGCAGTACTTC.

This clone was seen ten or more times. The CDR3 DNA sequence: TGTGCCAGCAGCTTAGCCTCACAGGGGCAGCCCCAGCATTTT. Its translation: CASSLASQGQPQHF. The rearrangement uses TRBV7-2 and TRBJ1-5; 7 nucleotides match TRBD1. There are 14 residues in the CDR3. The V gene end was trimmed by 0 bases and the J gene end by 7 bases; junction bases not matched to a gene: 3. Germline CDR1 reads SGHTA; CDR2 reads FQGNSA. Filled out from reference TRBV7-2 and TRBJ1-5, the complete variable domain reads GAGVSQSPSNKVTEKGKDVELRCDPISGHTALYWYRQSLGQGLEFLIYFQGNSAPDKSGLPSDRFSAERTGGSVSTLTIQRTQQEDSAVYLCASSLASQGQPQHFGDGTRLSIL.

This chain uses TRBV15 with TRBJ1-1; D ambiguous. The CDR3 loop spans 14 amino acids. V was trimmed by 1 base and J by 0 bases, leaving 6 bases between them. Germline V gene sequence: CDR1 LNHNV, CDR2 YYDKDF (reference sequence). CDR3 coding DNA: TGTGCCACCAGCAGAGGACAAATGAACACTGAAGCTTTCTTT. It yields the protein CATSRGQMNTEAFF.

The chain carries TRBV6-6 and TRBJ1-3; D uncertain. V lost 4 bases and J 8 bases, leaving 15 bases between the germline ends. Germline loops: CDR1 MNHNY, CDR2 SVGAGI (reference sequence). The CDR3 totals 14 residues. As DNA, the CDR3 is TGTGCCAGCAGTTCCCCGGGCCGCGAGGACACCATATATTTT. This codes for CASSSPGREDTIYF.

This rearrangement joins TRBV7-9 to TRBJ2-6; the match to TRBD1 covers 7 bases. Germline CDR1 SEHNR, CDR2 FQNEAQ (reference sequence). There are 15 residues in the CDR3. The V and J ends lost 5 bases and 2 bases, in that order; junction bases with no gene match: 3. CDR3 DNA sequence: TGTGCCAGCAGCATCGACAGGGCTGGGGCCAACGTCCTGACTTTC. Translated, it gives CASSIDRAGANVLTF.

The chain has TRBV28 and TRBJ1-3; D unclear. The germline CDR1 and CDR2 sequences are MDHEN and SYDVKM. The CDR3 has 16 amino acids. V was shortened by 6 bases and J by 1 base, with 16 bases between the two germline ends. The CDR3 spells CASSFLITPSGNTIYF. The CDR3 nucleotides read TGTGCCAGCAGCTTCTTAATCACCCCTTCTGGAAACACCATATATTTT.

The V gene is TRBV27, the J gene TRBJ2-1; no reliable D call. Germline assignment: CDR1 MNHEY and CDR2 SMNVEV (reference sequence). The CDR3 extends over 14 amino acids. Trimming removed 2 bases at V and 5 bases at J, with 10 bases between. The CDR3 sequence is CASSLRFPHNEQFF. The CDR3 DNA reads as TGTGCCAGCAGTTTAAGGTTCCCGCACAATGAGCAGTTCTTC.

This clone was observed a single time. The chain couples TRBV29-1 to TRBJ2-6; D is ambiguous. The V end lost 0 bases, the J end lost 2 bases, and 2 bases lay between the germline ends. The CDR3 contains 13 residues. The germline CDR1 and CDR2 sequences are SQVTM and ANQGSEA. The CDR3 DNA follows: TGCAGCGTTGAAGAAACTGGGGCCAACGTCCTGACTTTC. It translates to CSVEETGANVLTF.

The CDR3 DNA reads as TGTGCCAGCAGCCAAGACCGTAGGGGGGTAGGCACAGATACGCAGTATTTT. Translating gives CASSQDRRGVGTDTQYF. The chain has TRBV3-1 (or the pseudogene TRBV3-2) and TRBJ2-3; the D call may be TRBD1 or TRBD2 (6 bases each). The CDR3 is 17 amino acids. The V and J ends lost 0 bases and 1 base respectively, with 14 bases between them. CDR1 is LGHDT, CDR2 YNNKEL, per germline (reference sequence).

The chain couples TRBV6-1 to TRBJ1-1; D uncertain. Trimming shortened V by 3 bases and J by 1 base, and 6 bases separated the two germline ends. The CDR3 extends over 13 amino acids. Germline CDR1 reads MNHNS; CDR2 reads SASEGT. The CDR3 region is CASSESQNTEAFF. For the CDR3, the DNA is TGTGCCAGCAGTGAGAGTCAGAACACTGAAGCTTTCTTT.

The chain couples TRBV30 to TRBJ2-7, with 8 bases identical to TRBD1. The V gene end was trimmed by 4 bases and the J gene end by 2 bases; junction bases not matched to a gene: 7. This CDR3 has 14 amino acids. Looked up from germline, CDR1 is GTSNPN and CDR2 is SVGIG (reference sequence). The CDR3 here is CAWTGQGETYEQYF. The CDR3 DNA sequence: TGTGCCTGGACCGGACAGGGAGAAACCTACGAGCAGTACTTC.

The chain is built from TRBV4-1 and TRBJ2-7; 11 bases fit TRBD2. Germline-derived CDR1 and CDR2 are MGHRA and YSYEKL. The CDR3 loop spans 19 amino acids. V lost 2 bases and J lost 0; bases outside the gene matches: 12. The CDR3: CASSQILGLAGGHSYEQYF. The CDR3 region has the DNA TGCGCCAGCAGCCAAATTCTGGGGCTAGCGGGGGGACACTCCTACGAGCAGTACTTC.

The CDR3 region is CASSLDTYNSPLHF. DNA of the CDR3: TGCGCCAGCAGCTTGGACACCTATAATTCACCCCTCCACTTT. The chain has TRBV5-1 and TRBJ1-6; D remains unclear. V shed 0 bases and J shed 2 bases, with 3 bases lying between them. This CDR3 is built from 14 residues. The germline V gene encodes CDR1 SGHRS and CDR2 YFSETQ.